Shown below are 16 T cell receptor beta chains from a single sample sequenced in a study of HIV-infected patients and healthy controls. Roughly three months, about 14 weeks, into antiretroviral therapy, follow-up blood was collected. Whole blood was used without fractionation, so all unsorted peripheral T cells were included. 500 ng RNA was reverse transcribed with alpha and beta constant-region primers. Alpha and beta chain libraries were made separately by chain-specific third strand synthesis with multiplexing indices. MiXCR was run by TCRdb on the 5' RACE reads, yielding one entry per CDR3 protein. The top ten clones hold 28% of a sample with some 10,000 distinct CDR3 sequences, under 7% of them seen once. The sequencing used blood, collected during antiretroviral therapy. The origin of the receptors is an adult with HIV infection. The donor label of this sample is uncertain.

The sample holds many counts of this clonotype. CDR3 in amino acids: CASSERATEANVLTF. The CDR3 DNA sequence: TGTGCCAGCAGTGAAAGGGCCACGGAGGCCAACGTCCTGACTTTC. V and J are TRBV6-1 and TRBJ2-6; unclear D gene. Germline V lookup: CDR1 MNHNS, CDR2 SASEGT. The CDR3 has 15 amino acids. V was clipped by 2 bases and J by 6 bases, with 11 bases between them.

This clonotype was picked up many times. The V call is TRBV7-9, the J call TRBJ1-2; a weak D match, TRBD1 (5 bases). Germline values: CDR1 SEHNR, CDR2 FQNEAQ (reference sequence). The CDR3 is 15 amino acids. V was cut by 0 bases and J by 6 bases, with 14 bases left in between. The chain's CDR3 is CASSLAGTPLHGYTF. The CDR3 bases are TGTGCCAGCAGCTTAGCCGGGACGCCTCTTCATGGCTACACCTTC.

This clonotype was seen repeatedly, ten times or more. The V call is TRBV6-5, the J call TRBJ2-6; D possibly corresponds to TRBD1 (6 bases). CDR1 MNHEY and CDR2 SVGAGI come from the germline V gene. The CDR3 loop spans 17 amino acids. V lost 8 bases to trimming and J lost 2 bases, with 19 bases between them. CDR3 loop: CASDTYYRVAGANVLTF. In DNA, the CDR3 is TGTGCCAGCGACACCTACTACAGGGTAGCTGGGGCCAACGTCCTGACTTTC.

This clonotype appeared many times. This chain uses TRBV27 with TRBJ1-1, with D possibly being TRBD1 (6 bases). Germline assignment: CDR1 MNHEY and CDR2 SMNVEV (reference sequence). The V end was cut by 7 bases, the J end by 10 bases, with 19 bases between. The CDR3 sequence is 13 residues long. CDR3 residues: CASIKGDGGRAFF. The CDR3 DNA is TGTGCCAGCATCAAAGGGGATGGGGGGCGAGCTTTCTTT.

This clonotype was observed many times. The rearrangement links TRBV20-1 to TRBJ2-7; D is perhaps TRBD1 (6 bases). The CDR3 spans 13 residues. V lost 4 bases and J lost 2, with 12 bases in between. Germline V gives CDR1 DFQATT, CDR2 SNEGSKA (reference sequence). The CDR3 DNA follows: TGCAGTGCTAATCAGCAGGGGACCTACGAGCAGTACTTC. Translated: CSANQQGTYEQYF.

This clonotype showed up many times. The CDR3 DNA sequence: TGTGCCACCTGGACAGGGGGAGGCAGGCAGACCCAGTACTTC. Protein sequence: CATWTGGGRQTQYF. The chain is built from TRBV6-2 or TRBV6-3 and TRBJ2-5; 10 positions match TRBD1. The V gene end was trimmed by 10 bases and the J gene end by 6 bases; junction bases not matched to a gene: 11. Germline V gene lookup returns CDR1 MNHEY and CDR2 SVGEGT. The CDR3 sequence is 14 residues long.

This clonotype occurred many times. The J gene is TRBJ2-7, the V gene TRBV7-1; maybe TRBD2 (5 bases). TRBV7-1 is classed as an ORF, of uncertain function. There are 9 residues in the CDR3. The chain's CDR3 is CASGDEQYF. The CDR3 DNA sequence: TGTGCGAGCGGAGACGAGCAGTACTTC.

This clonotype was detected many times. V gene TRBV7-7 combines with J gene TRBJ2-3; TRBD1 matches at 7 bases. Per the germline V gene, CDR1 is SSHAT and CDR2 is FNYEAQ (reference sequence). V dropped 4 bases and J dropped 4; count of bases not matched to a gene: 2. The CDR3 consists of 13 residues. This CDR3 reads CASSYRGSDTQYF. The CDR3, as DNA: TGTGCCAGCAGCTACAGGGGATCAGATACGCAGTATTTT.

Sample share makes this clonotype medium-sized. This sequence joins TRBV11-3 and TRBJ2-5, with 10 positions matching TRBD2. The CDR3 is 17 residues long. Germline lookup yields CDR1 SGHNT and CDR2 YENEEA. V was pared by 5 bases and J by 3 bases, with 12 bases of the junction left unmatched. The CDR3 loop reads CASSPLAGEAKEETQYF. As DNA, the CDR3 is TGTGCCAGCAGCCCGCTAGCGGGAGAGGCAAAGGAAGAGACCCAGTACTTC.

This clonotype has a count of ten or more. The rearrangement uses TRBV7-9 and TRBJ1-1, with D maybe TRBD1 (5 bases). The CDR3 runs 18 residues. Per the germline V gene, CDR1 is SEHNR and CDR2 is FQNEAQ (reference sequence). Trimming shortened V by 3 bases and J by 3 bases, and 23 bases separated the two germline ends. The CDR3 sequence is CASSFGVGHTQRDTEAFF. The CDR3 DNA follows: TGTGCCAGCAGCTTCGGGGTAGGACACACCCAGAGGGACACTGAAGCTTTCTTT. Using reference TRBV7-9 and TRBJ1-1 for the parts outside the CDR3, the full variable domain is DTGVSQNPRHKITKRGQNVTFRCDPISEHNRLYWYRQTLGQGPEFLTYFQNEAQLEKSRLLSDRFSAERPKGSFSTLEIQRTEQGDSAMYLCASSFGVGHTQRDTEAFFGQGTRLTVV.

This clonotype has only a few counts. The chain is built from TRBV30 and TRBJ1-4, with D uncertain. The V and J ends lost 1 base and 7 bases respectively, with 7 bases between them. The CDR3 runs to 12 residues. Germline CDR1 reads GTSNPN; CDR2 reads SVGIG (reference sequence). The CDR3 reads CAWSAGFEKLFF. The CDR3, as DNA: TGTGCCTGGAGTGCGGGGTTTGAAAAACTGTTTTTT.

This clonotype was observed at least ten times. The V gene is TRBV12-3 or TRBV12-4, the J gene TRBJ2-5; 7 nucleotides match TRBD1. V gave up 6 bases and J gave up 4 bases; unmatched junction bases: 8. This CDR3 is 14 amino acids long. The CDR3 reads CASRRTTGAETQYF. DNA of the CDR3: TGTGCCAGCAGACGTACAACAGGGGCAGAGACCCAGTACTTC.

There are many counts of this clonotype. This chain uses TRBV5-4 with TRBJ2-7; 7 bases align to TRBD1. J lost 2 bases, V lost 5 bases, and 10 bases had no gene match. From germline, CDR1 is SGHNT and CDR2 YYREEE (reference sequence). This CDR3 contains 15 residues. The CDR3 region has the DNA TGTGCCAGCAGTATCGATAGGACAGGAACCTACGAGCAGTACTTC. It encodes CASSIDRTGTYEQYF.

This clonotype has ten or more counts. The J gene is TRBJ2-1, the V gene TRBV7-9; perhaps TRBD2 as D (5 bases). This CDR3 is 12 amino acids long. CDR1 is SEHNR, CDR2 FQNEAQ, per germline (reference sequence). V was clipped by 5 bases and J by 7 bases, with 9 bases between them. The CDR3 is CASSGRENEQFF. The DNA for the CDR3 is TGTGCCAGCAGCGGAAGGGAGAATGAGCAGTTCTTC.

There are many counts of this clonotype. The chain joins TRBV7-2 to TRBJ1-2; no clear D gene. Germline lookup yields CDR1 SGHTA and CDR2 FQGNSA. There are 13 residues in the CDR3. V was cut by 6 bases and J by 2 bases, with 10 bases left in between. The CDR3: CASRFSGNYGYTF. Written as DNA, the CDR3 is TGTGCCAGCAGGTTCAGTGGGAACTATGGCTACACCTTC.

This clonotype was counted at least ten times. The V and J genes are TRBV9 and TRBJ2-6; D is unclear. Germline V gene data show CDR1 as SGDLS and CDR2 as YYNGEE. The V end lost 4 bases, the J end lost 0 bases, and 8 bases lay between the germline ends. This CDR3 is 15 amino acids long. Here the CDR3 DNA reads TGTGCCAGCAGCAAAGTTTTCTCTGGGGCCAACGTCCTGACTTTC. It translates to CASSKVFSGANVLTF.